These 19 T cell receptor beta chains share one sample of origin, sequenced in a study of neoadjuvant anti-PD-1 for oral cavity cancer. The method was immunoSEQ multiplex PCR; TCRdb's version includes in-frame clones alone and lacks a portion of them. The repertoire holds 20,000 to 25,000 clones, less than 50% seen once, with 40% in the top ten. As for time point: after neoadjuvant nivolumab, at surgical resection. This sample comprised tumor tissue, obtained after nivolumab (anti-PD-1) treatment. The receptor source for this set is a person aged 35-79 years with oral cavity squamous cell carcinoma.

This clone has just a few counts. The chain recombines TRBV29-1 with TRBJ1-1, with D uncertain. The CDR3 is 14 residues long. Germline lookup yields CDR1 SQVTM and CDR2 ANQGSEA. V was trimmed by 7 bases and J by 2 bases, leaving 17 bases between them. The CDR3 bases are TGCAGCGCTAAGAAATTCGAGGAAAACACTGAAGCTTTCTTT. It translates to CSAKKFEENTEAFF.

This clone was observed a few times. CDR3: CASSLWTANYGYTF. Here the CDR3 DNA reads TGTGCCAGCAGCTTGTGGACAGCTAACTATGGCTACACCTTC. The V and J genes are TRBV7-2 and TRBJ1-2; D might be TRBD1 (6 bases). V lost 3 bases to trimming and J lost 0 bases, with 8 bases between them. The CDR3 length is 14 residues. The germline V gene has CDR1 SGHTA and CDR2 FQGNSA.

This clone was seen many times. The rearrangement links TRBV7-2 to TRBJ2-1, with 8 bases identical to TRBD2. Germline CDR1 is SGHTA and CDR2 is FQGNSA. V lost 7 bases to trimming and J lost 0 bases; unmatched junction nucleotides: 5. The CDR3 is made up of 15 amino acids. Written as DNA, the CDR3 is TGTGCCAGCATCCCGGGGGGGACCTCCTACAATGAGCAGTTCTTC. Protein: CASIPGGTSYNEQFF. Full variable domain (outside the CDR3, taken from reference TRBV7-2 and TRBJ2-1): GAGVSQSPSNKVTEKGKDVELRCDPISGHTALYWYRQSLGQGLEFLIYFQGNSAPDKSGLPSDRFSAERTGGSVSTLTIQRTQQEDSAVYLCASIPGGTSYNEQFFGPGTRLTVL.

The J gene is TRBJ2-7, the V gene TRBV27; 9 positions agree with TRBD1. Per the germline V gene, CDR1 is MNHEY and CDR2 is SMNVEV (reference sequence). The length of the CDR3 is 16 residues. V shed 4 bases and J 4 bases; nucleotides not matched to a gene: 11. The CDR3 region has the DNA TGTGCCAGCAGTTCCCCACGACAGGGGGGAATTTACGAGCAGTACTTC. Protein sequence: CASSSPRQGGIYEQYF.

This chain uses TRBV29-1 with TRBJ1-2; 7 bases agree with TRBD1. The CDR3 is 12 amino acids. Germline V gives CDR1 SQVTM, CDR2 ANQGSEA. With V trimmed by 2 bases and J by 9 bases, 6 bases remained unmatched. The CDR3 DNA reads TGCAGCGTTGAACTACAGGGGATACGCTACACCTTC. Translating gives CSVELQGIRYTF.

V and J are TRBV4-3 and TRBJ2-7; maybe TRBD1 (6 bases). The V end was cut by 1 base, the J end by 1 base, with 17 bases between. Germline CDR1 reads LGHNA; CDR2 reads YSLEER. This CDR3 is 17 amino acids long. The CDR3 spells CASSQGTAGIGSYEQYF. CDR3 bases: TGCGCCAGCAGCCAAGGGACAGCCGGTATCGGTTCCTACGAGCAGTACTTC.

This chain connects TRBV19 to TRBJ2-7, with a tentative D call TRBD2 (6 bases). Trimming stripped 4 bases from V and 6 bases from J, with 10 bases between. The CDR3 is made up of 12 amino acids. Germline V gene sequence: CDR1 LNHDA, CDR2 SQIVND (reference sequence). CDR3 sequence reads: CASSTGEGEQYF. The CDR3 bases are TGTGCCAGTAGTACGGGAGAAGGCGAGCAGTACTTC.

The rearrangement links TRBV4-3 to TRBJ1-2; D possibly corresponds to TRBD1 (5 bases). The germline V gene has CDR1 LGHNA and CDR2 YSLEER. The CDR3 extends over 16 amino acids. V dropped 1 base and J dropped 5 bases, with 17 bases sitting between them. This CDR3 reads CASSQVWGSYRYGYTF. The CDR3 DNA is TGCGCCAGCAGCCAAGTCTGGGGCAGCTATCGTTATGGCTACACCTTC.

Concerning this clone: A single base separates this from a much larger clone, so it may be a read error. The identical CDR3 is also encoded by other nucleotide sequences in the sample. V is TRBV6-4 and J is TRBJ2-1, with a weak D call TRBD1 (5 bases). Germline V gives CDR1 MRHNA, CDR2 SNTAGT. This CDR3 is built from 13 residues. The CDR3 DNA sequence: TGTGCCAGTAGTGACTCGGACAACAATGAGCAGTTCTTC. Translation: CASSDSDNNEQFF.

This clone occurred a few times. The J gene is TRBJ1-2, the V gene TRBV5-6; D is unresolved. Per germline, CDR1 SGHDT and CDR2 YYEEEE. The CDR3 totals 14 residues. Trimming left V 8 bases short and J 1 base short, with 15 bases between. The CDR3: CASGRWQINYGYTF. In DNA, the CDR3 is TGTGCCAGTGGGAGATGGCAGATTAACTATGGCTACACCTTC.

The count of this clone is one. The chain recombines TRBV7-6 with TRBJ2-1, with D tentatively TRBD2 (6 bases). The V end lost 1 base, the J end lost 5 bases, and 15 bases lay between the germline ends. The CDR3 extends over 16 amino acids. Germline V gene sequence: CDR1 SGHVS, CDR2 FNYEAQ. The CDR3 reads CASSLGVGRGHNEQFF. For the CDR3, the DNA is TGTGCCAGCAGCTTAGGGGTAGGGCGGGGCCACAATGAGCAGTTCTTC.

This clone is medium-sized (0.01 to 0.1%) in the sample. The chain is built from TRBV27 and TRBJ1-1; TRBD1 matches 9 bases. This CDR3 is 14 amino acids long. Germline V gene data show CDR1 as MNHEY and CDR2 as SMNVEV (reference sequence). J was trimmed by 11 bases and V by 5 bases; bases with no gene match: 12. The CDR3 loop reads CASSTGGDVRPAFF. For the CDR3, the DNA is TGTGCCAGCAGTACAGGGGGCGACGTTCGTCCGGCTTTCTTT.

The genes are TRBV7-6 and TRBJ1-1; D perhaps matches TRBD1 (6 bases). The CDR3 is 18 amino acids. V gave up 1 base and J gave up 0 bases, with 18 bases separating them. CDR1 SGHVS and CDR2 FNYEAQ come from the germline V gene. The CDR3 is CASSLGLQGQWVNTEAFF. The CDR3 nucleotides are TGTGCCAGCAGCTTAGGCCTCCAGGGACAATGGGTGAACACTGAAGCTTTCTTT.

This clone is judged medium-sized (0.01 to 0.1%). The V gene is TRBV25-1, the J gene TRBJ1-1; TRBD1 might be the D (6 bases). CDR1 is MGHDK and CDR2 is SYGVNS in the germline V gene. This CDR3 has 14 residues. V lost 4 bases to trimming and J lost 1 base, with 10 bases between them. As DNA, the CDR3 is TGTGCCAGCAGTGGCAGGGGTTGGAACACTGAAGCTTTCTTT. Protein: CASSGRGWNTEAFF.

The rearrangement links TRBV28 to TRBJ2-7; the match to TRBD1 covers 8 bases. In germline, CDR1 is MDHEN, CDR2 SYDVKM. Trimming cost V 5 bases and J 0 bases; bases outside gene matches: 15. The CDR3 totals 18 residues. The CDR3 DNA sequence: TGTGCCAGCAGTCTACCGGACCTGGGCAGGGGGCACTCCTACGAGCAGTACTTC. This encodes CASSLPDLGRGHSYEQYF.

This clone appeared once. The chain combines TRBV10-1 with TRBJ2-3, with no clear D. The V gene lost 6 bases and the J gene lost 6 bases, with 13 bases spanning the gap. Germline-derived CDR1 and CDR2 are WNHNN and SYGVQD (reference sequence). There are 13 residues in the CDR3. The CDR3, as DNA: TGCGCCAGCAGCGCCTTCCCTACGGATACGCAGTATTTT. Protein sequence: CASSAFPTDTQYF.

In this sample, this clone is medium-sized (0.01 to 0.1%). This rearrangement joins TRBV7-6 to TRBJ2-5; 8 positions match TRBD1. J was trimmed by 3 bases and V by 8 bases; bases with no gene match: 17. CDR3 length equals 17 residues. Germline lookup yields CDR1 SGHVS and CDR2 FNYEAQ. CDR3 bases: TGTGCCAGCGGGTTCCCCAAACAGGGGGGCACTGAAGAGACCCAGTACTTC. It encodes CASGFPKQGGTEETQYF. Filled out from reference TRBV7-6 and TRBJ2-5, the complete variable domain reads GAGVSQSPRYKVTKRGQDVALRCDPISGHVSLYWYRQALGQGPEFLTYFNYEAQQDKSGLPNDRFSAERPEGSISTLTIQRTEQRDSAMYRCASGFPKQGGTEETQYFGPGTRLLVL.

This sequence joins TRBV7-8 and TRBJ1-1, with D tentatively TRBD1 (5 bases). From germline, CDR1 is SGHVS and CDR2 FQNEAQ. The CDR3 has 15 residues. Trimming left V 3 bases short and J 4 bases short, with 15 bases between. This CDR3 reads CASSLGGQGSTEAFF. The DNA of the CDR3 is TGTGCCAGCAGCTTGGGGGGTCAGGGAAGCACTGAAGCTTTCTTT. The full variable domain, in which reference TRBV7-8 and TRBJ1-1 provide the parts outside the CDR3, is GAGVSQSPRYKVAKRGQDVALRCDPISGHVSLFWYQQALGQGPEFLTYFQNEAQLDKSGLPSDRFFAERPEGSVSTLKIQRTQQEDSAVYLCASSLGGQGSTEAFFGQGTRLTVV.

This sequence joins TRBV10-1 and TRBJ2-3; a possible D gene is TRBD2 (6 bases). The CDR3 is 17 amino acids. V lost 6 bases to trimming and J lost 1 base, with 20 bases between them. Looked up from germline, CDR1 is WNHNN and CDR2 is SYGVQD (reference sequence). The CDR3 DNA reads TGCGCCAGCAGGGGAAGATTTGGTGGAGGGGGCACAGATACGCAGTATTTT. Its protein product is CASRGRFGGGGTDTQYF.